This TCR beta chain emerged from a study of blood T cell repertoires in COVID-19. Overall study context: PBMCs, B-cell-depleted T cells, or T cells were the source of the cDNA or gDNA that made up the material.

V was trimmed by 3 bases and J by 3 bases, leaving 6 bases between them. This CDR3 contains 13 residues. The protocol was immunoSEQ multiplex PCR, while the TCRdb copy is restricted to in-frame clones and leaves out a portion. The repertoire has about 68,000 clones, 91% of them found once; the top ten carry just under 7.5%. Sequencing input: peripheral blood. The J gene is TRBJ1-5, the V gene TRBV12-3 or TRBV12-4; unclear D gene. The source is a man aged 40-55 years with COVID-19, enrolled during active disease. The CDR3 DNA follows: TGTGCCAGCAGTTTGGCAGACAATCAGCCCCAGCATTTT. This gives the protein CASSLADNQPQHF.